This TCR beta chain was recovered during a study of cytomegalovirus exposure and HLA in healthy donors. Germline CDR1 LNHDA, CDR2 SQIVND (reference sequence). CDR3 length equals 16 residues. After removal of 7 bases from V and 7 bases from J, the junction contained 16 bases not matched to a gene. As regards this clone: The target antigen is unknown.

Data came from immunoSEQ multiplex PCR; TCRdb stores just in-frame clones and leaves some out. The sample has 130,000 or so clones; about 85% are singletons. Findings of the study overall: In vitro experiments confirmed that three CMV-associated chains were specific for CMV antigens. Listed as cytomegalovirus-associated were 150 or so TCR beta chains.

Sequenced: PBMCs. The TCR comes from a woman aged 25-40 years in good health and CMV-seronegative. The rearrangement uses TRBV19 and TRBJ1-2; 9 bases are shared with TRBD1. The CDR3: CASTPQGDRERVGYTF. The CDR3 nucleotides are TGTGCCAGTACCCCCCAAGGGGACAGGGAGAGAGTTGGCTACACCTTC.